This TCR beta chain was profiled in a study of T-cell reconstitution after alpha-beta-depleted transplantation in children. The length of the CDR3 is 16 residues. The germline V and J ends were trimmed by 4 bases and 4 bases, with 20 bases remaining between them. From germline, CDR1 is LNHDA and CDR2 SQIVND (reference sequence). A library of TCRbeta sequences, prepared with unique molecular identifiers, was generated. TCRdb reprocessed the PCR reads via MiXCR and lists one record per CDR3 protein. The repertoire consists of approximately 130,000 distinct CDR3 sequences, with 9.7% occurring once and the leading ten covering more than 20%. Remarks on this clonotype: Its antigen is not identified.

General study points: Several hundred expanded graft clones reportedly supplied alpha-beta T cells about two months after transplant. T-cell counts and diversity at one year following transplant were attributed mainly to newly produced T cells. Certain patients had high TCRbeta diversity at day 60, and it came from recipient T cells and thymic progenitors that survived.

This receptor was taken from a girl less than two years old who had a stem cell transplant for combined immunodeficiency, so the T cells may come from the graft donor. This sequence joins TRBV19 and TRBJ2-7, with D possibly being TRBD1 (6 bases). The sample was PBMCs, mostly from graft donor cells, taken 180 days after TCRalphabeta/CD19-depleted stem cell transplant. CDR3 nucleotides: TGTGCCAGTAGTACATCCTACAGGGAACATTGGTACGAGCAGTACTTC. Its translation is CASSTSYREHWYEQYF.